The entry below describes one TCR beta chain. It lacks a known antigen. Qualities for individual bases were not recorded, and no much larger clone is one base off. This entry belongs to a study of T-cell reconstitution after alpha-beta-depleted transplantation in children (dated by TCRdb to 2016 to 2017). Regarding the research as a whole: T-cell immune reconstitution after TCRalphabeta/CD19-depleted allogeneic hematopoietic cell transplantation in children was quantitatively tracked in the study by means of TCR repertoire profiling. Summary of the overall study and its limitations: About two months after transplant, the apparently early recovery of alphabetaT-cell counts reportedly depended on just several hundred clones that had expanded rapidly and came from non-depleted graft cells. Hyperexpanded clone frequencies declined over subsequent months; after one year, T-cell counts and TCRbeta diversity were mostly attributed to newly produced T cells. The high TCRbeta diversity at day 60 in some patients was ascribed to recipient T cells and intrathymic progenitors that had survived conditioning.

The library was prepared using PCR. Data came from an Illumina HiSeq 2500. Molecular barcoding was employed in the preparation of TCR libraries, with unique molecular identifiers being used to normalize TCRbeta repertoire quantification. The public reads were run again by TCRdb, first through fastp at Q25 and then through MiXCR, and only productive beta chains were kept. Each entry merges the rows of one CDR3 protein and shows their most common DNA and genes. The sample records about 78,000 distinct CDR3 sequences, around an eighth of which are singletons. The top ten clones comprise 27% of the sample. Explained via the paper, the treatment or condition label denotes: allogeneic hematopoietic cell transplantation with graft depleted of TCRalphabeta T cells and CD19 B cells. TCRalphabeta/CD19-depleted allogeneic hematopoietic cell grafts were given to the transplant recipients, all of whom were children.

Trimming removed 2 bases from V and 3 bases from J, leaving 16 bases between the germline ends. The germline V gene (reference sequence) sets CDR1 to MNHEY and CDR2 to SMNVEV. CDR3 length: 16 amino acids, cysteine to phenylalanine. Here the CDR3 DNA is all that survives: 48 bases in frame from base 1. The sequence links TRBV27 to TRBJ1-1, with a weak D call of TRBD1 (5 bases match). This material consisted of PBMCs, mostly from graft donor cells, taken 180 days after TCRalphabeta/CD19-depleted stem cell transplant. The sequence derives from a male patient under 10 years old who had a stem cell transplant for acute lymphoblastic leukemia, so the T cells may come from the graft donor. CDR3 protein: CASSLRAGWLHTEAFF. The DNA is as follows: TGTGCCAGCAGTTTACGGGCAGGGTGGCTGCACACTGAAGCTTTCTTT.